This TCR beta chain was recovered during a study of blood T cell repertoires in COVID-19. Study information: Samples representing acute and convalescent COVID-19 were sourced from the United States, Italy and Spain. T cells, B-cell-depleted T cells, or PBMCs provided the cDNA or gDNA that served as material.

Seattle participants joined during active infection and were tracked over time. Clones were read by immunoSEQ multiplex PCR, and TCRdb kept only the in-frame ones, dropping some. The table includes under 250,000 clones, 82% detected once. The CDR3 has 15 residues. The ends were cut back, 3 bases at V and 0 bases at J, with 8 bases in the middle. Germline CDR1 and CDR2: MGHDK and SYGVNS. The TCR sequence derives from a woman in her 70s with COVID-19, enrolled during active disease. The chain couples TRBV25-1 to TRBJ1-4; possible D gene TRBD1, 5 bases. Sample: peripheral blood. The CDR3 loop is CASSDGGATNEKLFF. The CDR3, as DNA: TGTGCCAGCAGTGATGGGGGGGCAACTAATGAAAAACTGTTTTTT.